These T cell receptor beta chains were read from a single sample in a study of T cell clonotyping in hematopoietic cell transplantation. Only in-frame clones appear in the TCRdb table, and some are missing; sequencing was by immunoSEQ multiplex PCR. The sample holds about 5,000 clones, just over 90% seen once. The sequenced sample was peripheral blood mononuclear cells, obtained 100 days after allogeneic stem cell transplant. These receptor sequences come from a female patient aged 50-60 years who had an allogeneic stem cell transplant from a related donor, so the T cells may come from the graft donor. Some clones in this sample may be carry-over from other donors' samples. The CDR3 runs from the conserved cysteine through the conserved F or W. Fields, in order: V gene, clone size, J gene, D gene, CDR3 DNA, CDR3 protein. A D gene is named only where the DNA matches it firmly. Some rows have no size entry. The others give once, few or many, or a class for an expanded clone.

V: TRBV5-6
size: .
J: TRBJ2-7
D: .
DNA: TGTGCCAGCAGCTTGGATCGGGCCCCCTACGAGCAGTACTTC
CDR3: CASSLDRAPYEQYF

V: TRBV9
size: .
J: TRBJ2-6
D: .
DNA: TGTGCCAGCAGCGTAGCCCTCCTACTCACACCTGGGGCCAACGTCCTGACTTTC
CDR3: CASSVALLLTPGANVLTF

V: TRBV7-6
size: .
J: TRBJ1-5
D: .
DNA: TGTGCCAGCAGCTCCCAGGAGAATCAGCCCCAGCATTTT
CDR3: CASSSQENQPQHF

V: TRBV2
size: .
J: TRBJ1-4
D: .
DNA: TGTGCCAGCAGTGGGACTGAGGGGGAAAAACTGTTTTTT
CDR3: CASSGTEGEKLFF

V: TRBV28
size: .
J: TRBJ2-3
D: TRBD2
DNA: TGTGCCAGCAGTTTAATGTTCCCTAGCGGGGGCACAGATACGCAGTATTTT
CDR3: CASSLMFPSGGTDTQYF

V: TRBV29-1
size: .
J: TRBJ2-7
D: TRBD1
DNA: TGCAGCGTGACAGGGATTGTAGCCTACGAGCAGTACTTC
CDR3: CSVTGIVAYEQYF

V: TRBV2
size: .
J: TRBJ1-5
D: TRBD1
DNA: TGTGCCAGCAATCCGGGACAGTCTAGCAATCAGCCCCAGCATTTT
CDR3: CASNPGQSSNQPQHF

V: TRBV20-1
size: .
J: TRBJ1-2
D: .
DNA: TGCAGTGCCCGGACGGACTATGGCTACACCTTC
CDR3: CSARTDYGYTF

V: TRBV9
size: .
J: TRBJ2-7
D: TRBD1
DNA: TGTGCCAGCAGCGCGAGGGACAGGGGGCTTTTCGTTCCGGACGAGCAGTACTTC
CDR3: CASSARDRGLFVPDEQYF

V: TRBV2
size: .
J: TRBJ2-2
D: .
DNA: TGTGCCAGCAGCCCTCAGGGGACCACCGGGGAGCTGTTTTTT
CDR3: CASSPQGTTGELFF

V: TRBV6-5
size: .
J: TRBJ2-2
D: .
DNA: TGTGCCAGCAGTTACTACTGGTTAACCGGGGAGCTGTTTTTT
CDR3: CASSYYWLTGELFF

V: TRBV6-5
size: .
J: TRBJ2-5
D: .
DNA: TGTGCCAGCAGCCAACAGCTGGGAGAGACCCAGTACTTC
CDR3: CASSQQLGETQYF

V: TRBV7-9
size: large
J: TRBJ2-7
D: .
DNA: TGTGCCAGCAGCTTAGCGTCGGCGGCCTACGAGCAGTACTTC
CDR3: CASSLASAAYEQYF

V: TRBV6-5
size: .
J: TRBJ2-2
D: .
DNA: TGTGCCAGCAGCCGCCCGAACACCGGGGAGCTGTTTTTT
CDR3: CASSRPNTGELFF

V: TRBV18
size: .
J: TRBJ2-7
D: .
DNA: TGTGCCAGCTCGTCCGGGAGATCCTACGAGCAGTACTTC
CDR3: CASSSGRSYEQYF

V: TRBV2
size: once
J: TRBJ1-6
D: TRBD1
DNA: TGTGCCAGCAGCCGGGACAGCTCACCCCTCCACTTT
CDR3: CASSRDSSPLHF

V: TRBV7-2
size: .
J: TRBJ2-7
D: .
DNA: TGTGCCAGCAGCTTAGAACCGGGGTCGTACGAGCAGTACTTC
CDR3: CASSLEPGSYEQYF

V: TRBV6-5
size: .
J: TRBJ1-6
D: .
DNA: TGTGCCAGCAGTTACTCGTACAGGCAAAATTCACCCCTCCACTTT
CDR3: CASSYSYRQNSPLHF

V: TRBV4-1
size: .
J: TRBJ2-3
D: .
DNA: TGCGCCAGCAGCCAAGATACCGGGGCGCTCACAGATACGCAGTATTTT
CDR3: CASSQDTGALTDTQYF

V: TRBV5-6
size: .
J: TRBJ2-3
D: TRBD1
DNA: TGTGCCAGCAGCTCCTCCGGGACAGCAAGCACAGATACGCAGTATTTT
CDR3: CASSSSGTASTDTQYF

V: TRBV5-8
size: .
J: TRBJ2-7
D: .
DNA: TGTGCCAGCAGCGTGGACAGTCGCTACGAGCAGTACTTC
CDR3: CASSVDSRYEQYF

V: TRBV18
size: .
J: TRBJ1-5
D: TRBD1
DNA: TGTGCCAGCTCACCACTTTCCTCGGACAGGGCACAGCCCCAGCATTTT
CDR3: CASSPLSSDRAQPQHF

V: TRBV6-1
size: .
J: TRBJ2-7
D: .
DNA: TGTGCCAGCACTCAAGCCCCTAGGAACTACGAGCAGTACTTC
CDR3: CASTQAPRNYEQYF

V: TRBV7-2
size: .
J: TRBJ2-3
D: .
DNA: TGTGCCAGCAACGGGGACCTGGATACGCAGTATTTT
CDR3: CASNGDLDTQYF

V: TRBV28
size: once
J: TRBJ2-3
D: .
DNA: TGTGCCAGCAGTTTCCTTGAACAGGGAGAATTTAGCACAGATACGCAGTATTTT
CDR3: CASSFLEQGEFSTDTQYF

V: TRBV19
size: few
J: TRBJ1-2
D: TRBD1
DNA: TGTGCCAGTAGTGCAGGGGGCTATGGCTACACCTTC
CDR3: CASSAGGYGYTF

V: TRBV6-6
size: few
J: TRBJ1-3
D: .
DNA: TGTGCCACTACGTGGGGCCTCGGGAACACCATATATTTT
CDR3: CATTWGLGNTIYF

V: TRBV28
size: .
J: TRBJ2-1
D: .
DNA: TGTGCCAGCAGTTTCCGTTTGGACAATGAGCAGTTCTTC
CDR3: CASSFRLDNEQFF

V: TRBV4-3
size: .
J: TRBJ1-2
D: .
DNA: TGCGCCAGCAGCCAAGTATCCGGGCTCATCTACTATGGCTACACCTTC
CDR3: CASSQVSGLIYYGYTF

V: TRBV11-2
size: .
J: TRBJ2-2
D: TRBD2
DNA: TGTGCCAGCAGCTTTACTAGCGATTCCGGGGAGCTGTTTTTT
CDR3: CASSFTSDSGELFF

V: TRBV28
size: once
J: TRBJ2-2
D: TRBD2
DNA: TGTGCCAGCAGTTTAGCGGGGGGCCAGGGCACCGGGGAGCTGTTTTTT
CDR3: CASSLAGGQGTGELFF

V: TRBV11-2
size: .
J: TRBJ1-2
D: .
DNA: TGTGCCAGCAGCTTAGGAGGGGGGTTGGATGGCTACACCTTC
CDR3: CASSLGGGLDGYTF

V: TRBV11-3
size: .
J: TRBJ2-2
D: .
DNA: TGTGCCAGCAGCTCGTCGACAGCAGCGAACACCGGGGAGCTGTTTTTT
CDR3: CASSSSTAANTGELFF

V: TRBV30
size: .
J: TRBJ1-3
D: .
DNA: TGTGCCTGGGGACCCTCTGGAAACACCATATATTTT
CDR3: CAWGPSGNTIYF

V: TRBV27
size: .
J: TRBJ1-1
D: TRBD1
DNA: TGTGCCAGCAGTCCCCGGACAGGGTATACTGAAGCTTTCTTT
CDR3: CASSPRTGYTEAFF

V: TRBV7-2
size: .
J: TRBJ2-5
D: .
DNA: TGTGCCAGCAGCCCCGGGACTCCAAGTACCCAGTACTTC
CDR3: CASSPGTPSTQYF

V: TRBV30
size: few
J: TRBJ1-6
D: .
DNA: TGTGCCTGGGGGTCACCCCTCCACTTT
CDR3: CAWGSPLHF

V: TRBV25-1
size: .
J: TRBJ1-4
D: .
DNA: TGTGCCAGCAGTGAACAAACGGGTGAAAAACTGTTTTTT
CDR3: CASSEQTGEKLFF

V: TRBV19
size: .
J: TRBJ1-1
D: .
DNA: TGTGCCAGTAGTATAGGGCGGCTTAGGGAGAAAGCTTTCTTT
CDR3: CASSIGRLREKAFF

V: TRBV28
size: .
J: TRBJ1-1
D: .
DNA: TGTGCCAGCAGTGCCGACCGGATGAACACTGAAGCTTTCTTT
CDR3: CASSADRMNTEAFF

V: TRBV5-6
size: .
J: TRBJ1-1
D: TRBD1
DNA: TGTGCCAGCAGCAGGACTGGCCTAACGGACAGGGGGTACACTGAAGCTTTCTTT
CDR3: CASSRTGLTDRGYTEAFF

V: TRBV19
size: .
J: TRBJ2-3
D: TRBD2
DNA: TGTGCCAGTAGTACCGCACTTCTAGCGGGGGGCCCCACAGATACGCAGTATTTT
CDR3: CASSTALLAGGPTDTQYF

V: TRBV6-5
size: .
J: TRBJ1-1
D: .
DNA: TGTGCCAGCAGTTATGAAGTGAACACTGAAGCTTTCTTT
CDR3: CASSYEVNTEAFF

V: TRBV6-6
size: .
J: TRBJ2-5
D: TRBD2
DNA: TGTGCCAGCGTCCCTAGCGGGGAAGAGACCCAGTACTTC
CDR3: CASVPSGEETQYF

V: TRBV28
size: .
J: TRBJ1-2
D: TRBD1
DNA: TGTGCCAGCAGTTCCTATCCGGGACAGGGCTACACCTTC
CDR3: CASSSYPGQGYTF

V: TRBV7-2
size: .
J: TRBJ1-2
D: .
DNA: TGTGCCAGCAGCCACTGGGGGGGTGGAAACTATGGCTACACCTTC
CDR3: CASSHWGGGNYGYTF

V: TRBV28
size: .
J: TRBJ1-2
D: .
DNA: TGTGCCAGCAGTTTGGACAGTTTGAGGGGCTACACCTTC
CDR3: CASSLDSLRGYTF

V: TRBV19
size: .
J: TRBJ1-1
D: .
DNA: TGTGCCAGTAGTATGGGCAGCTCTGAAGCTTTCTTT
CDR3: CASSMGSSEAFF

V: TRBV11-1
size: .
J: TRBJ2-7
D: TRBD1
DNA: TGTGCCAGCAGCTTCCCGGACAGGGGGCGATGGGAGCAGTACTTC
CDR3: CASSFPDRGRWEQYF

V: TRBV9
size: .
J: TRBJ1-2
D: .
DNA: TGTGCCGGAGCAACGCTAGCTAACTATGGCTACACCTTC
CDR3: CAGATLANYGYTF

V: TRBV5-4
size: .
J: TRBJ1-6
D: TRBD1
DNA: TGTGCCAGCAGCTTGTGGACAGGGGATAATTCACCCCTCCACTTT
CDR3: CASSLWTGDNSPLHF

V: TRBV7-7
size: .
J: TRBJ2-7
D: .
DNA: TGTGCCAGCAGTTTCAACCGGGACAACGAGCAGTACTTC
CDR3: CASSFNRDNEQYF